The next 29 T cell receptor beta chains were all read from a single sample in a study of graft-versus-host responses after intestinal transplantation. These TCRs' antigens remain unknown. Sequencing used immunoSEQ multiplex PCR; TCRdb keeps in-frame clones, though not all of them. The top ten clones hold roughly 0.23% of a sample with roughly 110,000 clones, roughly 92% of them seen once. The sample consisted of unstimulated CD4+ T cells sorted from spleen or lymph node cells, taken before transplant. The origin of the receptors is a human donor who was the organ donor for an intestinal transplant.

The chain has TRBV5-1 and TRBJ2-5, with D unresolved. Trimming stripped 2 bases from V and 5 bases from J, with 4 bases between. Germline V gene data show CDR1 as SGHRS and CDR2 as YFSETQ. This CDR3 has 11 amino acids. CDR3 in DNA: TGCGCCAGCAGCTTACCCGAGACCCAGTACTTC. Translation: CASSLPETQYF.

V and J are TRBV4-1 and TRBJ2-2, with D tentatively TRBD1 (6 bases). The length of the CDR3 is 15 residues. Trimming shortened V by 4 bases and J by 3 bases, and 12 bases separated the two germline ends. Germline lookup yields CDR1 MGHRA and CDR2 YSYEKL. The CDR3 DNA follows: TGCGCCAGCAGCCTGACAGGAAAGTACACCGGGGAGCTGTTTTTT. It is translated as CASSLTGKYTGELFF.

The chain has TRBV7-3 and TRBJ1-3, with TRBD1 matching 9 bases. The CDR3 length is 17 residues. Unmatched junction bases numbered 8, after V lost 5 bases and J lost 0 bases. CDR1 is SGHTA, CDR2 FQGTGA, per germline. Here the CDR3 DNA reads TGTGCCAGCAGCCCGAAAGGGGGACAGGGCTCTGGAAACACCATATATTTT. Translated: CASSPKGGQGSGNTIYF.

The CDR3 loop reads CASSLTGKNYGYTF. The CDR3 DNA reads TGTGCCAGCAGCCTAACGGGAAAAAACTATGGCTACACCTTC. The V call is TRBV6-5, the J call TRBJ1-2; D is uncertain. V was shortened by 6 bases and J by 2 bases, with 13 bases between the two germline ends. The germline CDR1 and CDR2 sequences are MNHEY and SVGAGI. CDR3 size: 14 residues.

The rearrangement joins TRBV6-6 to TRBJ2-4; D is ambiguous. CDR3 length: 14 residues. V lost 0 bases and J lost 1, with 4 bases in between. CDR1 is MNHNY and CDR2 is SVGAGI in the germline V gene (reference sequence). DNA for the CDR3: TGTGCCAGCAGTTACTCGTCGGCCAAAAACATTCAGTACTTC. Its translation: CASSYSSAKNIQYF.

CDR3 coding DNA: TGTGCCAGTGCAACTAGCGCCTCCTACGAGCAGTACTTC. This sequence encodes CASATSASYEQYF. The gene calls are TRBV19 and TRBJ2-7; 7 bases match TRBD2. The CDR3 runs to 13 residues. V lost 8 bases to trimming and J lost 0 bases; unmatched junction nucleotides: 4. Per germline, CDR1 LNHDA and CDR2 SQIVND (reference sequence).

The genes are TRBV11-2 and TRBJ1-2; 10 bases map to TRBD1. The CDR3 contains 15 residues. From germline, CDR1 is SGHAT and CDR2 FQNNGV. The V gene end was trimmed by 3 bases and the J gene end by 1 base; junction bases not matched to a gene: 2. The CDR3 here is CASSLTGGVNYGYTF. The CDR3 nucleotides are TGTGCCAGCAGCTTGACAGGGGGCGTTAACTATGGCTACACCTTC.

The chain carries TRBV5-1 and TRBJ2-3; 11 bases match TRBD2. The junction had 4 bases not matched to a gene; V was cut back by 0 bases and J by 4 bases. The CDR3 loop spans 16 amino acids. CDR1 is SGHRS, CDR2 YFSETQ, per germline. The CDR3 bases are TGCGCCAGCAGCTTGGTCACTAGCGGGAGCGCAGATACGCAGTATTTT. This translates into CASSLVTSGSADTQYF.

This chain links TRBV9 with TRBJ2-5; 13 nucleotides match TRBD2. J was trimmed by 0 bases and V by 0 bases; bases with no gene match: 5. CDR1 and CDR2 (germline): SGDLS, YYNGEE. There are 18 residues in the CDR3. CDR3 sequence: CASSVGTSGSPYQETQYF. CDR3 in DNA: TGTGCCAGCAGCGTAGGGACTAGCGGGAGCCCGTACCAAGAGACCCAGTACTTC.

V is TRBV9 and J is TRBJ1-1, with 7 bases fitting TRBD1. Germline-derived CDR1 and CDR2 are SGDLS and YYNGEE. V was pared by 1 base and J by 2 bases, with 2 bases of the junction left unmatched. The CDR3 consists of 14 residues. This CDR3 is CASSVQGVNTEAFF. CDR3 in DNA: TGTGCCAGCAGCGTACAGGGGGTCAACACTGAAGCTTTCTTT.

The chain employs TRBV5-5 and TRBJ2-5; no clear D. The CDR3 has 15 residues. Germline CDR1 reads SGHKS; CDR2 reads YYEKEE (reference sequence). V dropped 2 bases and J dropped 4 bases, with 15 bases sitting between them. DNA for the CDR3: TGTGCCAGCAGCTTAAACCGGTACGGGTCAGAGACCCAGTACTTC. Translation gives CASSLNRYGSETQYF.

The V call is TRBV5-1, the J call TRBJ2-5; D is unresolved. The CDR3 has 14 residues. Germline CDR1 reads SGHRS; CDR2 reads YFSETQ. Trimming shortened V by 2 bases and J by 1 base, and 9 bases separated the two germline ends. CDR3 in amino acids: CASSFDRFQETQYF. CDR3 nucleotide sequence: TGCGCCAGCAGCTTTGACCGTTTCCAAGAGACCCAGTACTTC.

The chain employs TRBV6-1 and TRBJ1-2, with D uncertain. The ends were cut back, 7 bases at V and 3 bases at J, with 15 bases in the middle. Germline CDR1 and CDR2: MNHNS and SASEGT. There are 14 residues in the CDR3. CDR3 sequence (DNA): TGTGCCAGCACGACGAGGGCCCGGTACTATGGCTACACCTTC. This translates into CASTTRARYYGYTF.

The V gene is TRBV6-1, the J gene TRBJ2-7; D is uncertain. The length of the CDR3 is 13 residues. Trimming took off 5 bases at V and 5 bases at J, with 13 bases between the two ends. Germline CDR1 is MNHNS and CDR2 is SASEGT. The CDR3 reads CASSFSRGHEQYF. The CDR3 nucleotides read TGTGCCAGCAGTTTTTCCCGTGGGCACGAGCAGTACTTC.

The chain uses TRBV11-3 and TRBJ2-1; D might be TRBD1 (6 bases). The CDR3 sequence is 14 residues long. With 2 bases removed from V and 7 bases from J, the gap between germline ends came to 12 bases. The germline CDR1 and CDR2 sequences are SGHNT and YENEEA. The DNA for the CDR3 is TGTGCCAGCAGCTTAAGGACAGCGAGTAATGAGCAGTTCTTC. The encoded protein is CASSLRTASNEQFF. Full variable domain (rest looked up from reference TRBV11-3 and TRBJ2-1): EAGVVQSPRYKIIEKKQPVAFWCNPISGHNTLYWYLQNLGQGPELLIRYENEEAVDDSQLPKDRFSAERLKGVDSTLKIQPAELGDSAVYLCASSLRTASNEQFFGPGTRLTVL.

CDR3 loop: CASSAGQGAGQPQHF. CDR3 nucleotide sequence: TGTGCCAGCAGCGCGGGACAGGGGGCAGGACAGCCCCAGCATTTT. The rearrangement links TRBV2 to TRBJ1-5, with TRBD1 identical over 12 bases. The CDR3 loop spans 15 amino acids. Looked up from germline, CDR1 is SNHLY and CDR2 is FYNNEI. J gave up 7 bases and V 6 bases, and 7 bases lay outside the gene matches.

This chain links TRBV19 with TRBJ2-7; TRBD1 aligns across 7 bases. V trimming: 1 base; J trimming: 1 base; junction bases outside the gene matches: 4. This CDR3 is 15 amino acids long. CDR1 LNHDA and CDR2 SQIVND come from the germline V gene (reference sequence). The CDR3: CASSIGGDRSYEQYF. CDR3 nucleotide sequence: TGTGCCAGTAGTATAGGTGGGGACAGATCCTACGAGCAGTACTTC. Complete variable domain (other parts from reference TRBV19 and TRBJ2-7): DGGITQSPKYLFRKEGQNVTLSCEQNLNHDAMYWYRQDPGQGLRLIYYSQIVNDFQKGDIAEGYSVSREKKESFPLTVTSAQKNPTAFYLCASSIGGDRSYEQYFGPGTRLTVT.

The chain uses TRBV19 and TRBJ1-4; D is undetermined. The V end lost 6 bases, the J end lost 0 bases, and 8 bases lay between the germline ends. Germline V gene sequence: CDR1 LNHDA, CDR2 SQIVND (reference sequence). The CDR3 has 14 amino acids. The DNA of the CDR3 is TGTGCCAGTAGGGCAGTTGCAACTAATGAAAAACTGTTTTTT. Its translation is CASRAVATNEKLFF. Combining the CDR3 with reference TRBV19 and TRBJ1-4 gives the whole variable domain DGGITQSPKYLFRKEGQNVTLSCEQNLNHDAMYWYRQDPGQGLRLIYYSQIVNDFQKGDIAEGYSVSREKKESFPLTVTSAQKNPTAFYLCASRAVATNEKLFFGSGTQLSVL.

The chain joins TRBV6-6 to TRBJ2-7; D tentatively fits TRBD1 or TRBD2 (5 bases each). V was shortened by 5 bases and J by 4 bases, with 15 bases between the two germline ends. Germline values: CDR1 MNHNY, CDR2 SVGAGI (reference sequence). The CDR3 is made up of 14 amino acids. CDR3 nucleotide sequence: TGTGCCAGCAGTGCCGGGACGACATTTTACGAGCAGTACTTC. Residues: CASSAGTTFYEQYF.

V is TRBV25-1 and J is TRBJ2-1, with D tentatively TRBD1 or TRBD2 (6 bases each). V lost 6 bases, J lost 4 bases, and 13 bases lay in between. Germline V gene data show CDR1 as MGHDK and CDR2 as SYGVNS. The CDR3 has 14 amino acids. The DNA of the CDR3 is TGTGCCAGCAGGCGGGATAGGGGGTACAATGAGCAGTTCTTC. Translation: CASRRDRGYNEQFF.

The V call is TRBV18, the J call TRBJ2-7; 7 bases line up with TRBD2. The CDR3 runs 16 residues. The germline gives CDR1 KGHSH, CDR2 LQKENI. The ends lost 3 bases at V and 3 bases at J; junction bases unmatched: 11. Written as DNA, the CDR3 is TGTGCCAGCTCACCTAATTTGGGGCCTAGCGGCTACGAGCAGTACTTC. Translated: CASSPNLGPSGYEQYF.

Points on this clone: Likely a read error: the CDR3 ends without its conserved phenylalanine or tryptophan. The chain couples TRBV7-2 to TRBJ2-7, with TRBD1 matching 8 bases. The CDR3 has 15 amino acids. V gave up 3 bases and J gave up 2 bases; unmatched junction bases: 6. Germline V CDR1 and CDR2: SGHTA, FQGNSA. CDR3 coding DNA: TGTGCCAGCAGCTTGACGGACAGGGCCACCTACGAGCAGTACCTC. Protein: CASSLTDRATYEQYL.

The chain joins TRBV5-8 to TRBJ2-7, with D tentatively TRBD1 (6 bases). V gave up 0 bases and J gave up 4 bases, with 14 bases separating them. The germline gives CDR1 SGHTS, CDR2 YDEGEE. This CDR3 spans 15 amino acids. CDR3 sequence: CASSLGRDTFYEQYF. Written as DNA, the CDR3 is TGTGCCAGCAGCTTGGGTCGGGACACCTTTTACGAGCAGTACTTC. Based on the CDR3 plus reference TRBV5-8 and TRBJ2-7, the full variable domain is EAGVTQSPTHLIKTRGQQATLRCSPISGHTSVYWYQQALGLGLQFLLWYDEGEERNRGNFPPRFSGRQFPNYSSELNVNALELEDSALYLCASSLGRDTFYEQYFGPGTRLTVT.

The J gene is TRBJ1-1, the V gene TRBV28; TRBD1 matches 8 bases. The CDR3 sequence is 15 residues long. J lost 2 bases, V lost 3 bases, and 5 bases had no gene match. CDR1 and CDR2 (germline): MDHEN, SYDVKM. The CDR3 spells CASSFGGQGNTEAFF. The DNA of the CDR3 is TGTGCCAGCAGTTTTGGAGGACAGGGTAACACTGAAGCTTTCTTT.

The V and J genes are TRBV12-5 and TRBJ2-3; D might be TRBD2 (6 bases). Trimming removed 2 bases from V and 6 bases from J, with 9 bases in between. From germline, CDR1 is LGHNT and CDR2 FRNRAP. The CDR3 is made up of 13 amino acids. The CDR3 DNA reads as TGTGCTAGTGGTTTGCATCGGGGGGATACGCAGTATTTT. Encoded protein: CASGLHRGDTQYF. Based on the CDR3 plus reference TRBV12-5 and TRBJ2-3, the full variable domain is DARVTQTPRHKVTEMGQEVTMRCQPILGHNTVFWYRQTMMQGLELLAYFRNRAPLDDSGMPKDRFSAEMPDATLATLKIQPSEPRDSAVYFCASGLHRGDTQYFGPGTRLTVL.

In the case of this clone: A junction boundary mismatches the germline segment, possibly from a read error. The J gene is TRBJ2-7, the V gene TRBV28, with 7 bases that match TRBD1. The CDR3 extends over 12 amino acids. CDR1 and CDR2 from the germline V gene are MDHEN and SYDVKM. Here the CDR3 DNA reads TGTGCCAGCAGTTTCCACGACAGGGCCTCCTGCTTC. Amino acid sequence: CASSFHDRASCF.

The gene calls are TRBV30 and TRBJ2-3; TRBD2 matches 12 bases. Losses at the gene ends were 7 bases for V and 7 bases for J; bases not matched to a gene: 6. Looked up from germline, CDR1 is GTSNPN and CDR2 is SVGIG (reference sequence). The CDR3 consists of 13 residues. CDR3 sequence: CAYGLAGLNTQYF. As DNA, the CDR3 is TGTGCCTACGGACTAGCGGGATTAAATACGCAGTATTTT.

J is TRBJ1-1 and V is TRBV29-1, with TRBD1 matching over 11 bases. Trimming took 7 bases from V and 4 from J; bases not matched to a gene: 8. The CDR3 is 14 residues long. CDR1 and CDR2 (germline): SQVTM, ANQGSEA. The CDR3 coding sequence is TGCAGCGGCAGGACCGGGACAGGGGGCACTGAAGCTTTCTTT. Protein: CSGRTGTGGTEAFF. Full variable domain (remainder filled in from reference TRBV29-1 and TRBJ1-1): SAVISQKPSRDICQRGTSLTIQCQVDSQVTMMFWYRQQPGQSLTLIATANQGSEATYESGFVIDKFPISRPNLTFSTLTVSNMSPEDSSIYLCSGRTGTGGTEAFFGQGTRLTVV.

The V gene is TRBV5-1, the J gene TRBJ2-7; TRBD2 matches 11 bases. This CDR3 comprises 13 residues. Per germline, CDR1 SGHRS and CDR2 YFSETQ. V lost 2 bases to trimming and J lost 6 bases; unmatched junction nucleotides: 1. The CDR3 sequence: CASSFTSGSEQYF. The CDR3 coding sequence is TGCGCCAGCAGCTTTACTAGCGGGAGCGAGCAGTACTTC.